This TCR beta chain was observed in a study of neurological immune-mediated disorders (dated by TCRdb to the late 2010s). With respect to the entire study: Among the roughly 34 multiple sclerosis patients, relapsing-remitting MS accounted for around 30 and secondary progressive MS accounted for 3. Longitudinal samples, technical triplicates and paired sorted CD4+ and CD8+ T-cell subsets, alongside PBMC samples, were included among the 106 TCR-beta libraries. Of the 70 or so subjects in the cohort, around 15 were HAM/TSP patients, some 34 were multiple sclerosis patients, and approximately 20 were healthy controls. The study compared peripheral blood TCR-beta repertoires of HTLV-I-associated myelopathy (HAM/TSP) patients, multiple sclerosis patients and healthy controls using UMI-based sequencing. Study-level results and caveats: The MS cluster was not associated with any clinical or MRI features, and the authors stated that larger cohorts are needed. TCR clonal expansion was greatest in HAM/TSP patients and smallest in MS patients, who ranked below even healthy controls. No identical CDR3 amino acid sequences were found to be shared among expanded clones across subjects, suggesting that TCR-beta repertoires were private in all groups. In a phylogenetic analysis, the repertoires of 18 out of 34 MS patients fell into a single cluster of related CDR3 sequences, pointing to a possible signature at the repertoire level.

Trimming accounts for 10 bases at V and 1 base at J, while the number of junction bases matched to no gene is 15. CDR3 length: 16 amino acids, cysteine to phenylalanine. Kept here is only the CDR3 DNA, which spans 48 bases and is read in frame from base 1. The germline V gene (reference sequence) yields LNHDA for CDR1 and SQIVND for CDR2. cDNA synthesis used template-switch 5'RACE with a primer carrying a 10-nucleotide random unique molecular identifier tagging each TCR transcript. Every sequencing run yielded over 160 million TCR-beta sequences covering 15-18 subjects. Total RNA was extracted with the RNeasy kit. TCR-beta VDJ regions were amplified with primers for the TCR constant region and the 5'RACE anchor, using the KAPA Real-time Library Amplification kit. A first PCR added sample indexes and Illumina adaptors, and a second PCR then raised library yield. After Ampure bead purification, the TCR product of roughly 650 bp was size-selected on a 2% E-gel SizeSelection system. Library quality was checked on a Bioanalyzer, concentration was measured with Qubit, and libraries were quantified with the Kapa Library Quantification kit before pooling. Libraries were sequenced paired-end 2 x 150 bp on an Illumina HiSeq 2500. To increase sequence diversity, about 25-31% phiX was spiked into each library pool. Processing in the source paper ran as follows. Quality-filtered reads were processed with the UMI-based MiGEC pipeline, and over 80% of raw TCR sequences were removed by the MiGEC pipeline during error correction. VDJ genes were aligned to IMGT germline references, and each clonotype was defined by a unique CDR3 amino acid sequence together with V-J genes. Clonal expansion, Shannon diversity and CDR3 relatedness were evaluated with VDJtools (CalcPairwiseDistances, ClusterSamples), while phylogenetic trees were built in CLCbio workbench. A clone was classed as expanded if it had 8 or more unique UMIs, a cutoff based on coefficient-of-variation modelling across technical triplicates. The public reads were quality trimmed at Q25 with fastp and then assembled into clones with MiXCR by TCRdb, keeping productive beta chains. Rows with a matching CDR3 protein are joined into one entry that keeps the most common DNA and genes. The V and J calls here are based on TCRdb, not the publication. The sample table shows 45,000 to 60,000 distinct CDR3 sequences, and about 2.5% are seen once. The top ten clones comprise under 4% of the sample.

For unsorted PBMC libraries, 2 million PBMCs were used after storage in RNAlater at -80 degrees C until RNA extraction. Multiple sclerosis patients were enrolled in a US clinical protocol under which disease progression was evaluated by magnetic resonance imaging. PBMCs were separated from peripheral blood using Ficoll-Hypaque density gradient centrifugation and then cryopreserved in liquid nitrogen. This clonotype was recorded at least ten times. Its antigen specificity is not known. No quality values exist for individual bases; no much larger clone is one base distant. The sample taken for sequencing was PBMCs. The V and J genes are TRBV19 and TRBJ1-2; TRBD1 lines up with 7 middle nucleotides. The receptor was isolated from a man aged 50 to 59 with multiple sclerosis. The sequence in DNA is TGTGCCACCAGTTCCCGGACAGGACCCGATAACTATGGCTACACCTTC. Protein translation: CATSSRTGPDNYGYTF.